One sample yielded the 20 T cell receptor beta chains listed below, sequenced in a study of blood T cells in healthy people across ages (dated by TCRdb to the mid-2010s). Library preparation employed 5' RACE. These reads were obtained on an Illumina HiSeq 2500. The second PCR ran for about 6 to 11 cycles and used a J-beta primer mix along with a sample-barcoded 5' primer. In-frame beta chains were kept once TCRdb had trimmed the public reads at Q25 with fastp and called clones with MiXCR. For every CDR3 protein sequence, its rows merge into one entry that carries the most common genes and DNA. The table for this sample lists 790,000 or so distinct CDR3 sequences; around 50% of them were counted only once. The ten largest clones capture 15% to 20% of the sample. The sample consisted of blood. The origin of the receptors is a man older than 75 in good health.

This chain connects TRBV5-1 to TRBJ2-3; 8 nucleotides line up with TRBD1. The CDR3 runs to 13 residues. The junction had 6 bases not matched to a gene; V was cut back by 4 bases and J by 8 bases. Germline V gene data show CDR1 as SGHRS and CDR2 as YFSETQ. The DNA for the CDR3 is TGCGCCAGCAGCCCGGACAGGGTTGGTACGCAGTATTTT. It translates to CASSPDRVGTQYF.

This clonotype was counted many times. The CDR3 DNA follows: TGTGCCAGCAGCTTGGGGGGGCATGCAGATACGCAGTATTTT. Its protein product is CASSLGGHADTQYF. The chain has TRBV7-2 and TRBJ2-3; D might be TRBD2 (7 bases). CDR1 and CDR2 from the germline V gene are SGHTA and FQGNSA. CDR3 size: 14 residues. V was pared by 3 bases and J by 4 bases, with 11 bases between.

Only a few counts were recorded for this clonotype. This rearrangement joins TRBV9 to TRBJ1-2, with a possible D match to TRBD1 (5 bases). The CDR3 spans 13 residues. Germline V gene sequence: CDR1 SGDLS, CDR2 YYNGEE. V lost 0 bases and J lost 6, with 9 bases in between. As DNA, the CDR3 is TGTGCCAGCAGCGTAGGGGGCGGAGATGGCTACACCTTC. Translation gives CASSVGGGDGYTF.

The sample holds a few counts of this clonotype. The chain combines TRBV28 with TRBJ2-2, with 8 nucleotides matching TRBD2. The CDR3 runs to 14 residues. Germline values: CDR1 MDHEN, CDR2 SYDVKM. V gave up 8 bases and J gave up 6 bases; unmatched junction bases: 8. DNA of the CDR3: TGTGCCAGCGCCGGGCTAGCGGGCGCCGGGGAGCTGTTTTTT. Translation: CASAGLAGAGELFF.

This clonotype turned up a few times. The chain joins TRBV5-1 to TRBJ2-5; D remains unclear. Germline CDR1 SGHRS, CDR2 YFSETQ. The CDR3 contains 14 residues. Trimming shortened V by 2 bases and J by 0 bases, and 8 bases separated the two germline ends. DNA for the CDR3: TGCGCCAGCAGCTTCCAGGTAGACCAAGAGACCCAGTACTTC. Its translation is CASSFQVDQETQYF.

This chain connects TRBV18 to TRBJ2-7; 11 nucleotides agree with TRBD1. V was clipped by 7 bases and J by 1 base; unmatched bases: 3. Germline CDR1 and CDR2: KGHSH and LQKENI. The CDR3 consists of 14 residues. The CDR3, as DNA: TGTGCCAGCTATGGGACAGGGGGGTCCTACGAGCAGTACTTC. Translation: CASYGTGGSYEQYF.

Concerning this clonotype itself: A junction end diverges from the germline sequence, so it may reflect a read error. The chain is built from TRBV2 and TRBJ1-1; D remains unclear. Per germline, CDR1 SNHLY and CDR2 FYNNEI. The CDR3 has 13 residues. The CDR3 DNA reads as TGTGCCAGCAGTGAGGGGATGAACACTGGAGCTTTCTTT. This sequence encodes CASSEGMNTGAFF.

This clonotype was detected only a few times. The chain is built from TRBV12-3 or TRBV12-4 and TRBJ2-2, with TRBD1 identical over 8 bases. The CDR3 covers 14 residues. The junction had 5 bases not matched to a gene; V was cut back by 6 bases and J by 5 bases. CDR3 sequence: CASSRTGRTGELFF. DNA of the CDR3: TGTGCCAGCAGCCGGACAGGGAGAACCGGGGAGCTGTTTTTT.

On this clonotype itself: With a much larger clone just one base away, this may be a read error. The rearrangement links TRBV7-9 to TRBJ2-6; D may be TRBD1 (7 bases). CDR1 and CDR2 (germline): SEHNR, FQNEAQ (reference sequence). This CDR3 has 14 residues. With 8 bases removed from V and 2 bases from J, the gap between germline ends came to 10 bases. The DNA of the CDR3 is TGTGCCAGCGGCGGGACAGCTGGGGCCAACGTCCTGACTTTC. This gives the protein CASGGTAGANVLTF.

In DNA form, the CDR3 reads TGTGCCAGCAGCTTGGAACAGGCGGAGGATGGCTACACCTTC. Protein: CASSLEQAEDGYTF. The chain couples TRBV5-5 to TRBJ1-2; weak D call: TRBD1 (5 bases). V was shortened by 0 bases and J by 6 bases, with 12 bases between the two germline ends. The CDR3 contains 14 residues. Germline-derived CDR1 and CDR2 are SGHKS and YYEKEE (reference sequence).

Only a few counts were recorded for this clonotype. The chain combines TRBV5-6 with TRBJ2-7, with 8 bases matching TRBD1. V lost 0 bases to trimming and J lost 5 bases; unmatched junction nucleotides: 7. Germline CDR1 reads SGHDT; CDR2 reads YYEEEE. This CDR3 contains 15 residues. CDR3: CASSLVGQGSDEQYF. In nucleotides, the CDR3 is TGTGCCAGCAGCTTGGTCGGACAGGGATCCGACGAGCAGTACTTC.

This sequence joins TRBV5-1 and TRBJ2-1; D might be TRBD1 (6 bases). V was cut by 4 bases and J by 5 bases, with 19 bases left in between. The CDR3 spans 16 residues. CDR1 and CDR2 (germline): SGHRS, YFSETQ. This CDR3 is CASSRAGAGDNNEQFF. The CDR3, as DNA: TGCGCCAGCAGCAGAGCCGGGGCAGGGGACAACAATGAGCAGTTCTTC.

This clonotype occurred a few times. V usage is TRBV27 and J usage is TRBJ2-5; tentatively, D is TRBD1 (6 bases). Germline V gene lookup returns CDR1 MNHEY and CDR2 SMNVEV (reference sequence). V was shortened by 8 bases and J by 4 bases, with 17 bases between the two germline ends. The CDR3 extends over 14 amino acids. The CDR3 loop reads CASGTYRAGETQYF. CDR3 nucleotides: TGTGCCAGCGGAACCTACAGGGCGGGAGAGACCCAGTACTTC.

The rearrangement joins TRBV29-1 to TRBJ2-7; 7 bases map to TRBD2. The CDR3 contains 10 residues. The ends lost 8 bases at V and 12 bases at J; junction bases unmatched: 10. Germline CDR1 is SQVTM and CDR2 is ANQGSEA. In nucleotides, the CDR3 is TGCAGCTCCCGGAGGTCGGGGGGGTACTTC. This sequence encodes CSSRRSGGYF.

The table lists this clonotype with a count of one. The chain recombines TRBV20-1 with TRBJ1-4; D uncertain. Germline CDR1 and CDR2: DFQATT and SNEGSKA (reference sequence). Between the trimmed V and J ends, which lost 3 bases and 0 bases, there was a span of 5 bases. The CDR3 has 13 residues. CDR3 bases: TGCAGTGCTAGGCTTGCAACTAATGAAAAACTGTTTTTT. Its protein product is CSARLATNEKLFF.

The chain joins TRBV7-8 to TRBJ2-4; D is uncertain. TRBJ2-7 explains the end of the DNA better; the J call may be wrong. Germline CDR1 and CDR2: SGHVS and FQNEAQ. The CDR3 spans 13 residues. CDR3 residues: CASSPSHTYEQYF. DNA of the CDR3: TGTGCCAGCAGCCCGTCCCATACCTACGAGCAGTACTTC.

This sequence joins TRBV12-3 or TRBV12-4 and TRBJ2-7, with TRBD2 as a possible D gene (6 bases). V dropped 7 bases and J dropped 7 bases, with 26 bases sitting between them. This CDR3 contains 16 residues. The chain's CDR3 is CASTLAHLAPYNEQYF. For the CDR3, the DNA is TGTGCCAGCACCTTGGCCCACCTAGCGCCTTACAATGAGCAGTACTTC.

Only a few counts were recorded for this clonotype. The chain joins TRBV20-1 to TRBJ2-4, with D possibly being TRBD1 or TRBD2 (5 bases each). The CDR3 spans 16 residues. Germline CDR1 DFQATT, CDR2 SNEGSKA (reference sequence). V dropped 2 bases and J dropped 1 base, with 15 bases sitting between them. The CDR3 protein is CSARPGPPGAKNIQYF. DNA for the CDR3: TGCAGTGCTAGACCGGGACCTCCAGGGGCCAAAAACATTCAGTACTTC.

In its sample, this clonotype was seen a few times. The chain recombines TRBV7-2 with TRBJ2-7; D is perhaps TRBD1 or TRBD2 (5 bases each). Germline V gene sequence: CDR1 SGHTA, CDR2 FQGNSA. The V end was cut by 5 bases, the J end by 9 bases, with 14 bases between. The CDR3 covers 12 residues. The CDR3 DNA follows: TGTGCCAGCAGCCTGTGGACGGGGACGCAGTACTTC. Translation gives CASSLWTGTQYF.

The V call is TRBV20-1, the J call TRBJ2-1; D is possibly TRBD2 (5 bases). The germline gives CDR1 DFQATT, CDR2 SNEGSKA (reference sequence). The CDR3 is 12 amino acids. V lost 3 bases to trimming and J lost 8 bases, with 11 bases between them. This CDR3 reads CSASLGSYEQFF. The CDR3 DNA follows: TGCAGTGCTAGTTTAGGGAGCTATGAGCAGTTCTTC.